This T cell receptor (beta chain) derives from a study of cytomegalovirus exposure and HLA in healthy donors. Study-wide points: The later analysis indicated that the majority of CMV-associated TCR beta chains appeared HLA-restricted. Immune exposure was documented only through CMV serostatus. A later examination showed that TCR association rates differed by HLA locus, with DRB1 most and HLA-C fewest. Per a prior analysis, the majority of TCR beta V segments were productive roughly 90% or roughly 30% of the time.

As regards this clone: What it binds is unknown.

In germline, CDR1 is MRHNA, CDR2 SNTAGT. The CDR3 covers 16 residues. J gave up 9 bases and V 2 bases, and 8 bases lay outside the gene matches. Use of 60 Vbeta and 13 Jbeta primers characterized the PCR. Produced via immunoSEQ multiplex PCR; TCRdb's table is partial and in-frame only. The sample lists roughly 80,000 clones; around two thirds were seen once. Sequenced: PBMCs. The rearrangement joins TRBV6-4 to TRBJ2-1, with 12 bases aligning to TRBD2. The sequence was obtained from a woman in her 50s in good health and CMV-seropositive. Here the CDR3 DNA reads TGTGCCAGCAGTGACCGTACTAGCGGGGGGAAGGGTGAGCAGTTCTTC. It encodes CASSDRTSGGKGEQFF.